This T cell receptor (beta chain) was identified during a study of blood T cells in healthy people across ages. This clonotype was seen only a few times. Every sample yielded at least 6.5 million isolated PBMCs. A second PCR, run for about 7 to 11 cycles, used a sample-barcoded 5' primer plus a J-beta primer mix. MiXCR was run by TCRdb on the 5' RACE reads, yielding one entry per CDR3 protein. Of more than 750,000 distinct CDR3 sequences in the sample, just under 30% are singletons; the top ten hold about a tenth. V dropped 5 bases and J dropped 6; count of bases not matched to a gene: 12. This CDR3 region has 17 residues. The data were also submitted as part of a second study, on T cells of mothers and their children. That paper adds: Primer M1S, used in the second PCR, introduced sample barcodes and 2-4 random nucleotides. Compared with unrelated pairs, related mother-child pairs had slightly higher, non-significant overlap.

This clonotype was obtained from a woman in her 40s in good health. The sample comprised blood. V is TRBV12-3 or TRBV12-4 and J is TRBJ2-3, with 12 bases fitting TRBD2. CDR3 bases: TGTGCCAGCAGTCACTTCGCCGACACTAGCGGGGGGGATACGCAGTATTTT. It encodes CASSHFADTSGGDTQYF.